The 32 T cell receptor beta chains given below trace back to one sample, sequenced in a study of cytomegalovirus exposure and HLA in healthy donors. Primers included in the PCR were 60 Vbeta and 13 Jbeta primers. Assay: immunoSEQ multiplex PCR; the TCRdb copy retains only in-frame clones and omits some. The sample consists of 70,000 or so clones, roughly 68% of them appearing once. The sample consisted of PBMCs. The receptors were gathered from a woman aged 45-65 years in good health and CMV-seronegative.

The chain employs TRBV4-3 and TRBJ2-7; TRBD2 aligns across 13 bases. The J segment lost 2 bases and the V segment lost 0 bases, leaving 10 bases of the junction unmatched. Germline V gene lookup returns CDR1 LGHNA and CDR2 YSLEER. The CDR3 spans 19 residues. The CDR3 DNA reads TGCGCCAGCAGCCAAGAAGATTTAGGGACTAGCGGGGAAACCTACGAGCAGTACTTC. Amino acid sequence: CASSQEDLGTSGETYEQYF.

This chain joins TRBV11-2 and TRBJ1-3, with D unclear. This CDR3 is built from 12 residues. V gave up 6 bases and J gave up 6 bases, with 9 bases separating them. CDR1 is SGHAT, CDR2 FQNNGV, per germline. CDR3: CASSLLKNTIYF. The DNA of the CDR3 is TGTGCCAGCAGTCTCCTTAAAAACACCATATATTTT.

The V gene is TRBV27, the J gene TRBJ1-4; no firm D call. Germline values: CDR1 MNHEY, CDR2 SMNVEV (reference sequence). CDR3 length equals 14 residues. Between the trimmed V and J ends, which lost 5 bases and 8 bases, there was a span of 15 bases. This chain's CDR3 is CASSQVTRGEKLFF. The CDR3 DNA reads as TGTGCCAGCAGTCAGGTCACCAGAGGGGAAAAACTGTTTTTT.

V is TRBV10-3 and J is TRBJ1-5, with 8 bases lining up with TRBD1. The CDR3 runs 14 residues. Losses at the gene ends were 4 bases for V and 11 bases for J; bases not matched to a gene: 10. CDR1 is ENHRY, CDR2 SYGVKD, per germline. In nucleotides, the CDR3 is TGTGCCATCAGTGGGCAGGGGGCGAAGACGACCCAGCATTTT. It codes for CAISGQGAKTTQHF.

The chain recombines TRBV10-3 with TRBJ1-2; D unclear. The CDR3 runs to 16 residues. The V gene lost 7 bases and the J gene lost 4 bases, with 22 bases spanning the gap. Germline values: CDR1 ENHRY, CDR2 SYGVKD. CDR3 in amino acids: CAITRTDTQVVYGYTF. CDR3 coding DNA: TGTGCCATCACCCGAACAGACACCCAAGTCGTCTATGGCTACACCTTC.

The V gene is TRBV4-1, the J gene TRBJ1-2, with D unclear. This CDR3 region has 15 residues. Germline values: CDR1 MGHRA, CDR2 YSYEKL. V was cut by 4 bases and J by 0 bases, with 12 bases left in between. Here the CDR3 reads CASSPGSRPNYGYTF. DNA for the CDR3: TGCGCCAGCAGCCCAGGAAGCCGGCCTAACTATGGCTACACCTTC.

In its sample, this clone was seen a few times. The rearrangement links TRBV29-1 to TRBJ1-2; D might be TRBD1 (5 bases). The length of the CDR3 is 14 residues. Per the germline V gene, CDR1 is SQVTM and CDR2 is ANQGSEA. CDR3 sequence reads: CSFEGDSTNYGYTF. The CDR3 DNA sequence: TGCAGTTTTGAAGGGGACTCTACTAACTATGGCTACACCTTC.

The gene calls are TRBV6-4 and TRBJ2-1; possibly TRBD2 for D (6 bases). Germline CDR1 MRHNA, CDR2 SNTAGT. Between the trimmed V and J ends, which lost 0 bases and 5 bases, there was a span of 11 bases. The length of the CDR3 is 15 residues. Here the CDR3 reads CASSDSAGKNNEQFF. As DNA, the CDR3 is TGTGCCAGCAGTGACTCGGCGGGGAAAAACAATGAGCAGTTCTTC.

The chain couples TRBV19 to TRBJ2-3; 8 bases match TRBD2. V was pared by 6 bases and J by 4 bases, with 12 bases of the junction left unmatched. The CDR3 contains 16 residues. Germline V gene sequence: CDR1 LNHDA, CDR2 SQIVND (reference sequence). CDR3 DNA: TGTGCCAGTAGCGTCTTCAGCGGGAGTGTCGCAGATACGCAGTATTTT. It translates to CASSVFSGSVADTQYF.

The chain joins TRBV28 to TRBJ2-7; 10 nucleotides match TRBD2. The germline gives CDR1 MDHEN, CDR2 SYDVKM. The CDR3 covers 14 residues. Trimming at V came to 7 bases and at J to 4 bases, leaving 7 bases not matched to a gene. The CDR3 DNA follows: TGTGCCAGCACTCAAGGACTAGCGGAATACGAGCAGTACTTC. It specifies CASTQGLAEYEQYF.

This clone was recorded a few times. The chain combines TRBV2 with TRBJ2-2; a weak D match, TRBD1 (6 bases). Germline loops: CDR1 SNHLY, CDR2 FYNNEI. Trimming pared 6 bases from V and 6 bases from J, leaving 11 bases between. The CDR3 has 13 residues. CDR3 in amino acids: CASRQGNSGELFF. CDR3 nucleotide sequence: TGTGCCAGCAGACAGGGTAATTCCGGGGAGCTGTTTTTT.

This clone has more than one count but fewer than ten. This rearrangement joins TRBV6-6 to TRBJ1-5; D might be TRBD1 (6 bases). Trimming removed 6 bases at V and 4 bases at J, with 10 bases between. Germline V lookup: CDR1 MNHNY, CDR2 SVGAGI (reference sequence). This CDR3 contains 13 residues. CDR3 DNA sequence: TGTGCCAGCAGACTACAGGGTAATCAGCCCCAGCATTTT. It is translated as CASRLQGNQPQHF.

The chain has TRBV5-6 and TRBJ2-7; 7 nucleotides match TRBD1. Germline loops: CDR1 SGHDT, CDR2 YYEEEE. The V gene end was trimmed by 0 bases and the J gene end by 10 bases; junction bases not matched to a gene: 10. CDR3 length: 14 amino acids. The CDR3 DNA follows: TGTGCCAGCAGCTTGGTGGAGAGACAGGGTTATCAGTACTTC. Encoded protein: CASSLVERQGYQYF.

The genes are TRBV6-6 and TRBJ1-5; D not resolved. CDR1 is MNHNY, CDR2 SVGAGI, per germline (reference sequence). The CDR3 loop spans 14 amino acids. The V end was cut by 2 bases, the J end by 7 bases, with 12 bases between. The CDR3 nucleotides read TGTGCCAGCAGTTACGTGCGGGGAAACCAGCCCCAGCATTTT. Translation gives CASSYVRGNQPQHF.

The chain combines TRBV6-6 with TRBJ2-2; perhaps TRBD2 as D (5 bases). Germline assignment: CDR1 MNHNY and CDR2 SVGAGI (reference sequence). The germline V and J ends were trimmed by 6 bases and 6 bases, with 8 bases remaining between them. The CDR3 runs to 12 residues. CDR3 sequence: CASRIASGELFF. The CDR3, as DNA: TGTGCCAGCAGAATAGCGTCCGGGGAGCTGTTTTTT.

This chain connects TRBV5-4 to TRBJ2-1; 8 nucleotides align to TRBD2. Germline CDR1 reads SGHNT; CDR2 reads YYREEE (reference sequence). This CDR3 has 15 amino acids. Germline trimming cut 3 bases from V and 7 bases from J; bases unmatched to any gene: 9. The DNA of the CDR3 is TGTGCCAGCAGCTCCTTCGGCGGGAGGAGGAATGAGCAGTTCTTC. It translates to CASSSFGGRRNEQFF.

A few counts support this clone. The V call is TRBV7-2, the J call TRBJ2-1; no definite D call. Per the germline V gene, CDR1 is SGHTA and CDR2 is FQGNSA. The CDR3 is 13 amino acids. Trimming removed 2 bases at V and 4 bases at J, with 6 bases between. The CDR3 loop reads CASSLQAYNEQFF. As DNA, the CDR3 is TGTGCCAGCAGCTTACAGGCTTACAATGAGCAGTTCTTC.

The rearrangement uses TRBV5-1 and TRBJ2-2; D unclear. The CDR3 sequence is 12 residues long. The V end was cut by 4 bases, the J end by 5 bases, with 6 bases between. The germline gives CDR1 SGHRS, CDR2 YFSETQ. The CDR3 DNA follows: TGCGCCAGCAGCCTCCAGACCGGGGAGCTGTTTTTT. This sequence encodes CASSLQTGELFF.

The chain is built from TRBV9 and TRBJ1-4, with 12 bases aligning to TRBD1. The CDR3 is 17 residues long. Germline loops: CDR1 SGDLS, CDR2 YYNGEE. Germline trimming cut 4 bases from V and 7 bases from J; bases unmatched to any gene: 11. The CDR3 coding sequence is TGTGCCAGCAGCCCCGGGGACAGGGGGCGATTTGGTGAAAAACTGTTTTTT. It yields the protein CASSPGDRGRFGEKLFF.

The chain joins TRBV2 to TRBJ2-7; 7 nucleotides line up with TRBD2. This CDR3 spans 14 amino acids. Germline V lookup: CDR1 SNHLY, CDR2 FYNNEI. V lost 5 bases, J lost 5 bases, and 9 bases stayed unmatched. The CDR3 DNA follows: TGTGCCAGCAGTTCATTGGGCGGGAGTGACGAGCAGTACTTC. Protein product: CASSSLGGSDEQYF.

The chain recombines TRBV4-3 with TRBJ2-7; TRBD2 is a possible D gene (6 bases). Trimming removed 1 base from V and 7 bases from J, with 20 bases in between. The V gene's germline CDR1 is LGHNA and CDR2 YSLEER. The CDR3 runs to 16 residues. CDR3 nucleotide sequence: TGCGCCAGCAGCCAAGGCCCTGCGGGGCAGATGGGGGAGCAGTACTTC. Amino acid sequence: CASSQGPAGQMGEQYF.

V and J are TRBV7-8 and TRBJ2-7; no firm D call. With 4 bases removed from V and 0 bases from J, the gap between germline ends came to 10 bases. This CDR3 is built from 14 residues. CDR1 and CDR2 (germline): SGHVS, FQNEAQ. The CDR3 loop is CASSSSQISYEQYF. The CDR3 DNA follows: TGTGCCAGCAGCTCCTCGCAGATCTCCTACGAGCAGTACTTC.

The chain carries TRBV7-6 and TRBJ1-1, with D tentatively TRBD1 (6 bases). CDR3 length: 14 amino acids. In germline, CDR1 is SGHVS, CDR2 FNYEAQ. Trimming took 5 bases from V and 3 from J, leaving 13 bases between them. The CDR3 loop reads CASSRGGGYTEAFF. Here the CDR3 DNA reads TGTGCCAGCAGCCGTGGGGGGGGCTACACTGAAGCTTTCTTT.

This clone has only a few counts. The CDR3 region has the DNA TGTGCCAGCAGCTTGCCGTATAATGAAAAACTGTTTTTT. Translating it yields CASSLPYNEKLFF. The chain employs TRBV5-5 and TRBJ1-4; unclear D gene. CDR1 is SGHKS and CDR2 is YYEKEE in the germline V gene (reference sequence). The CDR3 extends over 13 amino acids. V lost 1 base, J lost 4 bases, and 5 bases lay in between.

J is TRBJ1-1 and V is TRBV5-1; D call uncertain. The CDR3 spans 14 residues. From germline, CDR1 is SGHRS and CDR2 YFSETQ. V was clipped by 1 base and J by 0 bases, with 7 bases between them. CDR3 amino acids: CASSLTPMNTEAFF. In nucleotides, the CDR3 is TGCGCCAGCAGCTTGACTCCCATGAACACTGAAGCTTTCTTT.

This sequence joins TRBV19 and TRBJ1-2; no reliable D call. From germline, CDR1 is LNHDA and CDR2 SQIVND (reference sequence). Trimming left V 4 bases short and J 2 bases short, with 26 bases between. The CDR3 spans 19 residues. The CDR3 bases are TGTGCCAGTAGTAGCTGGTTTCGCAGCCTCTTGGGCCAAAACTATGGCTACACCTTC. Translating gives CASSSWFRSLLGQNYGYTF.

The chain is built from TRBV4-3 and TRBJ1-4; TRBD1 agrees at 9 bases. V shed 0 bases and J 0 bases; nucleotides not matched to a gene: 14. The germline V gene encodes CDR1 LGHNA and CDR2 YSLEER. The CDR3 is made up of 21 amino acids. CDR3 DNA sequence: TGCGCCAGCAGCCAAGATTATGTCGGGACAGGGTTTATGGCAACTAATGAAAAACTGTTTTTT. Translation: CASSQDYVGTGFMATNEKLFF.

The chain carries TRBV23-1 and TRBJ1-5; D is undetermined. TRBV23-1 is treated as an ORF (open reading frame) with a function not yet certain. V lost 6 bases and J 4 bases, leaving 16 bases between the germline ends. This CDR3 contains 15 residues. In nucleotides, the CDR3 is TGCGCCAGCAGGAAGGCTGAGGTTAGGAATCAGCCCCAGCATTTT. Protein product: CASRKAEVRNQPQHF.

V is TRBV10-3 and J is TRBJ2-5, with a weak D call TRBD2 (6 bases). Trimming took off 6 bases at V and 3 bases at J, with 14 bases between the two ends. Germline CDR1 reads ENHRY; CDR2 reads SYGVKD. The CDR3 covers 14 residues. The CDR3 region has the DNA TGTGCCATCAGGAGGGACTCGGGGGAAGAGACCCAGTACTTC. Protein sequence: CAIRRDSGEETQYF.

The chain combines TRBV2 with TRBJ1-1; possibly TRBD1 for D (6 bases). Germline CDR1 SNHLY, CDR2 FYNNEI. Between the trimmed V and J ends, which lost 10 bases and 3 bases, there was a span of 18 bases. The CDR3 runs 14 residues. The CDR3 here is CATETGGLDTEAFF. The DNA of the CDR3 is TGTGCCACCGAGACCGGGGGGCTAGACACTGAAGCTTTCTTT.

The chain joins TRBV25-1 to TRBJ2-7; a weak D match, TRBD2 (6 bases). This CDR3 comprises 16 residues. With 1 base removed from V and 1 base from J, the gap between germline ends came to 14 bases. CDR1 is MGHDK and CDR2 is SYGVNS in the germline V gene. The CDR3 DNA reads as TGTGCCAGCAGTGAATCTGGCGGGGACGTGTCCTACGAGCAGTACTTC. Translation: CASSESGGDVSYEQYF.

CDR3 DNA: TGCGCCAGCAGCTTCCCCTTCCCAGGGTCGCTCTCTGGGGCCAACGTCCTGACTTTC. Its protein product is CASSFPFPGSLSGANVLTF. This chain joins TRBV5-1 and TRBJ2-6; a weak D match, TRBD1 (5 bases). Germline V gene data show CDR1 as SGHRS and CDR2 as YFSETQ. The CDR3 covers 19 residues. V was trimmed by 2 bases and J by 0 bases, leaving 18 bases between them. The full variable domain, in which reference TRBV5-1 and TRBJ2-6 provide the parts outside the CDR3, is KAGVTQTPRYLIKTRGQQVTLSCSPISGHRSVSWYQQTPGQGLQFLFEYFSETQRNKGNFPGRFSGRQFSNSRSEMNVSTLELGDSALYLCASSFPFPGSLSGANVLTFGAGSRLTVL.